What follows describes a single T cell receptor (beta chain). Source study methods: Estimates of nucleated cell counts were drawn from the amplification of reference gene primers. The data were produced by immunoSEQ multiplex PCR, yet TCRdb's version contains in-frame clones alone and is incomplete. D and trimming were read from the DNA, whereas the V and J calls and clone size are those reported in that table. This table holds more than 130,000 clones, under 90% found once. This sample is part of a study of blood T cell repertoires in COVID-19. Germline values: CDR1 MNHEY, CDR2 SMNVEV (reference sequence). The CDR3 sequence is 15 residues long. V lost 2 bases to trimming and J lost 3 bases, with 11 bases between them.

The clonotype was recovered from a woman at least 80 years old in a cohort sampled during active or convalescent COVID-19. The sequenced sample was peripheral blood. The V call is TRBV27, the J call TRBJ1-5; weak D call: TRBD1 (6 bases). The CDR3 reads CASSLIGGANQPQHF. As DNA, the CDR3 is TGTGCCAGCAGTTTAATTGGGGGGGCCAATCAGCCCCAGCATTTT.